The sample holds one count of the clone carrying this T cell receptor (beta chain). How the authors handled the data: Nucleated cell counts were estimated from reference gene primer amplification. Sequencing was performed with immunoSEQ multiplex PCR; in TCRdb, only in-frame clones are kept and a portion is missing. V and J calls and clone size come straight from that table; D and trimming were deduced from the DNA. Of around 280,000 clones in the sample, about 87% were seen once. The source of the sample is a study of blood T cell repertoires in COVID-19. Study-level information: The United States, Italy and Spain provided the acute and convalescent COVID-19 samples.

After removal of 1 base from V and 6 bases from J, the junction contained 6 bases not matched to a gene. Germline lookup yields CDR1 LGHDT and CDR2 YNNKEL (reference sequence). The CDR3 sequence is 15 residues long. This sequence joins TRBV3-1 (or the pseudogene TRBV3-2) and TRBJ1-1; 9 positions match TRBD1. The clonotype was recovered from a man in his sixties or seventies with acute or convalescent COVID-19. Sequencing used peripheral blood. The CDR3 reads CASSQASDRGAEAFF. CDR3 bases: TGTGCCAGCAGCCAAGCTTCCGACAGGGGGGCTGAAGCTTTCTTT.